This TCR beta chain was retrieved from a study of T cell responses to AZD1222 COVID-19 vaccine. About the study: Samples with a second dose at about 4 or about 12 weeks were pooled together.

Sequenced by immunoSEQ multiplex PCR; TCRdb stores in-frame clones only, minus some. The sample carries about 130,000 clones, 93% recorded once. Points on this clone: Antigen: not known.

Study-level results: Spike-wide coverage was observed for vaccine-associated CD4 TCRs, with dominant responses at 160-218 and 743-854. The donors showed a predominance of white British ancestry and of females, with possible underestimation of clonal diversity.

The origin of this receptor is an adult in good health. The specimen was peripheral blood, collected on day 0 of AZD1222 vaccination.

Here the CDR3 reads CASSLESSGTSSYNEQFF. In DNA form, the CDR3 reads TGTGCCAGCAGCTTAGAGTCTAGCGGGACAAGCTCCTACAATGAGCAGTTCTTC. The V and J genes are TRBV7-2 and TRBJ2-1; 9 positions agree with TRBD2. This CDR3 has 18 amino acids. J gave up 0 bases and V 1 base, and 7 bases lay outside the gene matches. Germline values: CDR1 SGHTA, CDR2 FQGNSA.